Each of the 26 T cell receptor beta chains below was sequenced from the same sample in a study of T cell clonotyping in hematopoietic cell transplantation. Method: immunoSEQ multiplex PCR; TCRdb's copy keeps in-frame clones and lacks some. The sample has around 40,000 clones; roughly 96% are singletons. As for time point: recipient sample about 28 days before transplant, after cytoreduction. Sequenced material: peripheral blood mononuclear cells, taken before stem cell transplant. The source of these receptors is a man aged 40-49 years with chronic myeloid leukemia. Some clones in this sample may be carry-over from other donors' samples.

This sequence joins TRBV7-8 and TRBJ2-7; possible D gene TRBD2, 5 bases. Trimming took 5 bases from V and 3 from J, leaving 14 bases between them. CDR1 SGHVS and CDR2 FQNEAQ come from the germline V gene. CDR3 length: 14 amino acids. The CDR3: CASSPEGGFYEQYF. The CDR3 DNA follows: TGTGCCAGCAGCCCCGAGGGTGGATTCTACGAGCAGTACTTC.

The genes are TRBV11-3 and TRBJ2-5, with D unresolved. Trimming removed 6 bases at V and 3 bases at J, with 5 bases between. The CDR3 extends over 11 amino acids. CDR1 is SGHNT, CDR2 YENEEA, per germline. CDR3 in DNA: TGTGCCAGCAGTAAGGAAGAGACCCAGTACTTC. Protein: CASSKEETQYF.

The J gene is TRBJ2-6, the V gene TRBV27, with D unclear. V shed 6 bases and J shed 1 base, with 7 bases lying between them. The CDR3 is 14 residues long. Germline CDR1 MNHEY, CDR2 SMNVEV (reference sequence). Written as DNA, the CDR3 is TGTGCCAGCAGCTCGGGTTCTGGGGCCAACGTCCTGACTTTC. It specifies CASSSGSGANVLTF.

The gene calls are TRBV13 and TRBJ1-1; no clear D gene. The CDR3 sequence is 14 residues long. V was cut by 4 bases and J by 1 base, with 10 bases left in between. Germline V gene data show CDR1 as PRHDT and CDR2 as FYEKMQ (reference sequence). The CDR3 here is CASSWGTRNTEAFF. Written as DNA, the CDR3 is TGTGCCAGCAGCTGGGGAACGAGGAACACTGAAGCTTTCTTT.

The DNA for the CDR3 is TGTGCCAGCAGTCCGTCAGGGGGGCTCTATGGCTACACCTTC. It is translated as CASSPSGGLYGYTF. V and J are TRBV27 and TRBJ1-2, with 7 bases matching TRBD1. Germline CDR1 reads MNHEY; CDR2 reads SMNVEV (reference sequence). The J segment lost 4 bases and the V segment lost 5 bases, leaving 7 bases of the junction unmatched. The CDR3 length is 14 residues.

The chain carries TRBV7-2 and TRBJ1-3; tentative D call: TRBD1 (5 bases). V lost 1 base and J 0 bases, leaving 7 bases between the germline ends. Germline V gene lookup returns CDR1 SGHTA and CDR2 FQGNSA. The CDR3 covers 15 residues. The CDR3 is CASSLVGGSGNTIYF. Written as DNA, the CDR3 is TGTGCCAGCAGCTTAGTTGGGGGCTCTGGAAACACCATATATTTT.

The chain combines TRBV7-3 with TRBJ2-2, with D hard to call. The CDR3 spans 13 residues. Trimming shortened V by 4 bases and J by 7 bases, and 10 bases separated the two germline ends. The V gene's germline CDR1 is SGHTA and CDR2 FQGTGA. The CDR3 reads CASSSAAHGELFF. CDR3 coding DNA: TGTGCCAGCAGCTCAGCCGCCCACGGGGAGCTGTTTTTT.

This clone has only one observation. V usage is TRBV7-3 and J usage is TRBJ2-3; D is possibly TRBD1 (6 bases). This CDR3 has 14 amino acids. Germline CDR1 SGHTA, CDR2 FQGTGA. V gave up 2 bases and J gave up 5 bases, with 11 bases separating them. The CDR3 sequence: CASSLLGARDTQYF. CDR3 nucleotide sequence: TGTGCCAGCAGCTTACTGGGGGCGCGAGATACGCAGTATTTT. Together with reference TRBV7-3 and TRBJ2-3, the CDR3 gives the full variable domain: GAGVSQTPSNKVTEKGKYVELRCDPISGHTALYWYRQSLGQGPEFLIYFQGTGAADDSGLPNDRFFAVRPEGSVSTLKIQRTERGDSAVYLCASSLLGARDTQYFGPGTRLTVL.

The chain carries TRBV7-2 and TRBJ2-7; perhaps TRBD1 as D (6 bases). In germline, CDR1 is SGHTA, CDR2 FQGNSA. The CDR3 is 14 residues long. V lost 6 bases, J lost 4 bases, and 16 bases lay in between. The CDR3 DNA is TGTGCCAGCAGGCAACCGGGACAAGGGTACGAGCAGTACTTC. It translates to CASRQPGQGYEQYF.

The rearrangement links TRBV11-3 to TRBJ1-6; 10 bases are a match to TRBD1. The CDR3 runs to 15 residues. Trimming took 5 bases from V and 10 from J; bases not matched to a gene: 8. The V gene's germline CDR1 is SGHNT and CDR2 YENEEA. The CDR3 protein is CASSARGTGVSPLHF. CDR3 nucleotides: TGTGCCAGCAGCGCCCGCGGGACAGGGGTCTCACCCCTCCACTTT.

CDR3 protein: CASSLRGPTGSEAFF. The CDR3 DNA sequence: TGTGCCAGCAGCTTAAGGGGGCCGACGGGGAGTGAAGCTTTCTTT. This rearrangement joins TRBV7-3 to TRBJ1-1; D might be TRBD1 (6 bases). The CDR3 spans 15 residues. V dropped 1 base and J dropped 7 bases, with 16 bases sitting between them. Germline-derived CDR1 and CDR2 are SGHTA and FQGTGA.

This sequence joins TRBV6-6 and TRBJ2-2; D not resolved. Germline lookup yields CDR1 MNHNY and CDR2 SVGAGI (reference sequence). Trimming took off 5 bases at V and 5 bases at J, with 3 bases between the two ends. The CDR3 spans 11 residues. The chain's CDR3 is CASSPTGELFF. CDR3 coding DNA: TGTGCCAGCAGTCCGACCGGGGAGCTGTTTTTT.

The chain couples TRBV10-2 to TRBJ2-7, with D maybe TRBD1 (6 bases). Germline V gene lookup returns CDR1 WSHSY and CDR2 SAAADI. Trimming stripped 3 bases from V and 4 bases from J, with 7 bases between. This CDR3 has 12 amino acids. The CDR3 region has the DNA TGCGCCAGCAGTGATAGGGGGTACGAGCAGTACTTC. Translation gives CASSDRGYEQYF.

The genes are TRBV19 and TRBJ1-4; possibly TRBD1 for D (6 bases). This CDR3 has 14 amino acids. Trimming removed 6 bases at V and 7 bases at J, with 15 bases between. Germline loops: CDR1 LNHDA, CDR2 SQIVND (reference sequence). CDR3 coding DNA: TGTGCCAGTAGCTACAGGGCTGGGGGTGAAAAACTGTTTTTT. Protein: CASSYRAGGEKLFF.

The genes are TRBV29-1 and TRBJ1-2; no reliable D call. The CDR3 has 11 amino acids. Germline V lookup: CDR1 SQVTM, CDR2 ANQGSEA. The V and J ends lost 7 bases and 7 bases respectively, with 13 bases between them. CDR3 sequence reads: CSARIISGYTF. The CDR3 nucleotides read TGCAGCGCCCGGATAATTTCTGGCTACACCTTC.

This clone turned up a few times. V is TRBV28 and J is TRBJ2-7; TRBD1 is a possible D gene (5 bases). This CDR3 region has 15 residues. Trimming stripped 5 bases from V and 1 base from J, with 15 bases between. Germline V gene data show CDR1 as MDHEN and CDR2 as SYDVKM. The CDR3, as DNA: TGTGCCAGCAGTCCCCCTCGGACACAGTCCTACGAGCAGTACTTC. Translating gives CASSPPRTQSYEQYF.

J is TRBJ2-1 and V is TRBV7-6; 7 bases are shared with TRBD2. The CDR3 runs to 13 residues. The germline CDR1 and CDR2 sequences are SGHVS and FNYEAQ. The V segment lost 10 bases and the J segment 6 bases; nucleotides outside the gene matches: 9. In DNA form, the CDR3 reads TGTGCCACCCCCGGTGGGGGGGTCAATGAGCAGTTCTTC. Its translation is CATPGGGVNEQFF.

The gene calls are TRBV28 and TRBJ1-1; no clear D gene. Germline V lookup: CDR1 MDHEN, CDR2 SYDVKM. The CDR3 loop spans 10 amino acids. V lost 10 bases to trimming and J lost 10 bases, with 13 bases between them. CDR3: CATRSLGAFF. CDR3 DNA: TGTGCCACCCGCAGCTTGGGAGCTTTCTTT.

CDR3 in DNA: TGTGCCAGCAGCCCCCGGGACACGAACACCGGGGAGCTGTTTTTT. Its translation: CASSPRDTNTGELFF. The genes are TRBV7-6 and TRBJ2-2; D is possibly TRBD1 (6 bases). V was shortened by 5 bases and J by 0 bases, with 10 bases between the two germline ends. This CDR3 has 15 amino acids. Germline V gene sequence: CDR1 SGHVS, CDR2 FNYEAQ. Drawing the rest from reference TRBV7-6 and TRBJ2-2, the complete variable domain is GAGVSQSPRYKVTKRGQDVALRCDPISGHVSLYWYRQALGQGPEFLTYFNYEAQQDKSGLPNDRFSAERPEGSISTLTIQRTEQRDSAMYRCASSPRDTNTGELFFGEGSRLTVL.

The chain has TRBV6-1 and TRBJ1-2; possible D gene TRBD1, 5 bases. The CDR3 is 14 amino acids. Germline loops: CDR1 MNHNS, CDR2 SASEGT. The V and J ends lost 4 bases and 7 bases respectively, with 16 bases between them. The DNA for the CDR3 is TGTGCCAGCAGTGTCCCCGAGAGGGGATCTGGCTACACCTTC. Translating it yields CASSVPERGSGYTF.

The chain joins TRBV4-3 to TRBJ2-7, with D perhaps matching TRBD1 or TRBD2 (7 bases each). The CDR3 covers 13 residues. Per germline, CDR1 LGHNA and CDR2 YSLEER. The V end lost 4 bases, the J end lost 5 bases, and 12 bases lay between the germline ends. This CDR3 reads CASSPPGGDEQYF. CDR3 sequence (DNA): TGCGCCAGCAGCCCCCCAGGGGGGGACGAGCAGTACTTC.

This chain connects TRBV6-5 to TRBJ2-7; weak D call: TRBD2 (6 bases). In germline, CDR1 is MNHEY, CDR2 SVGAGI. The CDR3 sequence is 12 residues long. V was trimmed by 8 bases and J by 5 bases, leaving 13 bases between them. The CDR3: CASSVGGDEQYF. The CDR3 DNA is TGTGCCAGCTCGGTAGGAGGGGACGAGCAGTACTTC.

The V and J genes are TRBV4-1 and TRBJ1-2; 9 positions match TRBD1. The CDR3 length is 16 residues. CDR1 and CDR2 (germline): MGHRA, YSYEKL. The trim removed 3 bases at V and 8 bases at J, leaving 13 bases unmatched. The CDR3 sequence is CASSHPQGDRVQGYTF. In nucleotides, the CDR3 is TGCGCCAGCAGCCATCCCCAGGGGGACAGGGTGCAGGGCTACACCTTC.

The chain has TRBV27 and TRBJ2-3, with 10 bases identical to TRBD2. CDR1 and CDR2 from the germline V gene are MNHEY and SMNVEV (reference sequence). V dropped 5 bases and J dropped 3; count of bases not matched to a gene: 8. The CDR3 is 16 amino acids. This CDR3 reads CASSPWTSGHTDTQYF. The CDR3 region has the DNA TGTGCCAGCAGTCCCTGGACTAGCGGCCATACAGATACGCAGTATTTT.

The rearrangement links TRBV6-1 to TRBJ1-2; 8 nucleotides line up with TRBD1. From germline, CDR1 is MNHNS and CDR2 SASEGT. V was clipped by 7 bases and J by 6 bases; unmatched bases: 7. This CDR3 is built from 13 residues. The DNA for the CDR3 is TGTGCCAGCACCGTTGGACAGGGCGATGGCTACACCTTC. This sequence encodes CASTVGQGDGYTF.

V is TRBV28 and J is TRBJ1-3; D is undetermined. V lost 2 bases and J 2 bases, leaving 13 bases between the germline ends. The germline V gene encodes CDR1 MDHEN and CDR2 SYDVKM. This CDR3 spans 16 amino acids. DNA of the CDR3: TGTGCCAGCAGTTTAAAGGACCCCTTAACTGGAAACACCATATATTTT. This gives the protein CASSLKDPLTGNTIYF.